These 20 T cell receptor beta chains share one sample of origin, sequenced in a study of identical twins. TCRdb fed the 5' RACE reads into MiXCR, producing one record per CDR3 protein. The profile covers a few hundred thousand distinct CDR3 sequences, with approximately 18% appearing a single time and more than 10% taken by the ten largest. The material sequenced was naive T cells sorted from blood. These receptors were taken from a man aged 50 to 60 in good health.

V gene TRBV28 combines with J gene TRBJ1-3, with D possibly being TRBD1 (5 bases). The CDR3 extends over 13 amino acids. The V and J ends lost 3 bases and 5 bases respectively, with 8 bases between them. Looked up from germline, CDR1 is MDHEN and CDR2 is SYDVKM. The CDR3 spells CASSFQGRNTIYF. The CDR3 DNA reads as TGTGCCAGCAGTTTTCAGGGCCGAAACACCATATATTTT. Based on the CDR3 plus reference TRBV28 and TRBJ1-3, the full variable domain is DVKVTQSSRYLVKRTGEKVFLECVQDMDHENMFWYRQDPGLGLRLIYFSYDVKMKEKGDIPEGYSVSREKKERFSLILESASTNQTSMYLCASSFQGRNTIYFGEGSWLTVV.

Concerning this clonotype: Germline and junction disagree at one end, which may indicate a read error. The chain couples TRBV10-3 to TRBJ1-3; a weak D match, TRBD1 (5 bases). Per germline, CDR1 ENHRY and CDR2 SYGVKD. The CDR3 runs to 15 residues. The CDR3 DNA sequence: TGTGCCATCAGCGAGGGGCTATCCTCTGGAAGCACCATATATTTT. This codes for CAISEGLSSGSTIYF.

The chain is built from TRBV6-2 or TRBV6-3 and TRBJ1-1, with D possibly matching TRBD1 (5 bases). Trimming removed 5 bases at V and 2 bases at J, with 12 bases between. This CDR3 spans 14 amino acids. From germline, CDR1 is MNHEY and CDR2 SVGEGT. The CDR3: CASSADRLNTEAFF. The CDR3 DNA follows: TGTGCCAGCAGTGCTGACAGACTTAACACTGAAGCTTTCTTT.

In its sample, this clonotype was seen a few times. The CDR3 spells CASSGGVVETQYF. CDR3 nucleotide sequence: TGTGCCAGCAGTGGTGGGGTTGTTGAGACCCAGTACTTC. The chain has TRBV9 and TRBJ2-5, with D unresolved. V dropped 5 bases and J dropped 5 bases, with 13 bases sitting between them. The CDR3 totals 13 residues. CDR1 and CDR2 from the germline V gene are SGDLS and YYNGEE.

The sample holds a few counts of this clonotype. This chain joins TRBV5-1 and TRBJ2-3; 13 nucleotides agree with TRBD2. This CDR3 spans 16 amino acids. Trimming took 6 bases from V and 3 from J; bases not matched to a gene: 7. From germline, CDR1 is SGHRS and CDR2 YFSETQ. In DNA form, the CDR3 reads TGCGCCAGCACACCACTAGCGGGAGGGCGGACAGATACGCAGTATTTT. The encoded protein is CASTPLAGGRTDTQYF.

The gene calls are TRBV13 and TRBJ2-1; D may correspond to TRBD1 or TRBD2 (5 bases each). The ends were cut back, 4 bases at V and 4 bases at J, with 14 bases in the middle. Germline CDR1 PRHDT, CDR2 FYEKMQ (reference sequence). CDR3 size: 15 residues. The CDR3 sequence: CASSSNGARYNEQFF. The CDR3 DNA reads TGTGCCAGCAGCTCTAACGGGGCGCGGTACAATGAGCAGTTCTTC.

This rearrangement joins TRBV30 to TRBJ1-1; 7 nucleotides align to TRBD1. CDR1 and CDR2 (germline): GTSNPN, SVGIG (reference sequence). The CDR3 spans 13 residues. V was clipped by 1 base and J by 5 bases; unmatched bases: 4. The CDR3 nucleotides read TGTGCCTGGAGTGACAGGGGCGGAACTGAAGCTTTCTTT. Amino acid sequence: CAWSDRGGTEAFF.

The table lists this clonotype with a few counts. The chain is built from TRBV11-2 and TRBJ2-7; D is unclear. The V end was cut by 2 bases, the J end by 6 bases, with 8 bases between. This CDR3 comprises 12 residues. Germline CDR1 is SGHAT and CDR2 is FQNNGV. The CDR3 nucleotides are TGTGCCAGCAGCTTATTTCCCGCCGAGCAGTACTTC. This gives the protein CASSLFPAEQYF.

The chain carries TRBV28 and TRBJ1-1; tentative D call: TRBD1 (5 bases). The germline V and J ends were trimmed by 6 bases and 5 bases, with 13 bases remaining between them. The CDR3 totals 13 residues. CDR1 and CDR2 (germline): MDHEN, SYDVKM. CDR3 in amino acids: CASSTPRTTEAFF. In DNA, the CDR3 is TGTGCCAGCAGCACCCCAAGGACAACTGAAGCTTTCTTT.

The V call is TRBV25-1, the J call TRBJ2-7, with TRBD2 matching over 7 bases. CDR3 length equals 16 residues. Germline V gene sequence: CDR1 MGHDK, CDR2 SYGVNS. V was pared by 1 base and J by 4 bases, with 10 bases of the junction left unmatched. The CDR3 spells CASSEWGRDYSYEQYF. Written as DNA, the CDR3 is TGTGCCAGCAGTGAATGGGGAAGGGACTATAGTTACGAGCAGTACTTC.

This clonotype was picked up one time. The chain is built from TRBV28 and TRBJ2-6; maybe TRBD2 (6 bases). The germline V and J ends were trimmed by 2 bases and 4 bases, with 15 bases remaining between them. The germline gives CDR1 MDHEN, CDR2 SYDVKM. The CDR3 consists of 17 residues. The CDR3 sequence is CASSLPFSGAGANVLTF. Here the CDR3 DNA reads TGTGCCAGCAGTTTACCTTTCTCGGGAGCCGGGGCCAACGTCCTGACTTTC.

This clonotype was counted ten times or more. This chain uses TRBV5-1 with TRBJ2-1; D may match TRBD1 or TRBD2 (5 bases each). CDR1 and CDR2 (germline): SGHRS, YFSETQ. V gave up 3 bases and J gave up 4 bases, with 5 bases separating them. The CDR3 has 12 residues. For the CDR3, the DNA is TGCGCCAGCAGCTGGGGGTACAATGAGCAGTTCTTC. Protein product: CASSWGYNEQFF.

This clonotype was detected ten times or more. The J gene is TRBJ2-3, the V gene TRBV11-2; D unresolved. The V end lost 3 bases, the J end lost 0 bases, and 13 bases lay between the germline ends. The CDR3 runs 16 residues. Germline V CDR1 and CDR2: SGHAT, FQNNGV. CDR3 amino acids: CASSLGSSISTDTQYF. In DNA form, the CDR3 reads TGTGCCAGCAGCTTGGGATCAAGTATTAGCACAGATACGCAGTATTTT.

This clonotype was seen at least ten times. The chain carries TRBV6-2 or TRBV6-3 and TRBJ2-1, with TRBD2 matching 11 bases. CDR3 length equals 16 residues. CDR1 is MNHEY and CDR2 is SVGEGT in the germline V gene. V lost 5 bases, J lost 3 bases, and 6 bases stayed unmatched. The CDR3 loop reads CASSLSGRGYYNEQFF. CDR3 nucleotides: TGTGCCAGCAGTCTTAGCGGGAGGGGGTACTACAATGAGCAGTTCTTC.

This clonotype has ten or more counts. V usage is TRBV7-6 and J usage is TRBJ2-3; 12 bases agree with TRBD2. J lost 2 bases, V lost 5 bases, and 5 bases had no gene match. This CDR3 has 16 residues. CDR1 and CDR2 (germline): SGHVS, FNYEAQ. The DNA for the CDR3 is TGTGCCAGCAGCCCTGGACTAGCGGGGCTCACAGATACGCAGTATTTT. This encodes CASSPGLAGLTDTQYF.

The chain uses TRBV29-1 and TRBJ1-1; D not certain. Germline CDR1 is SQVTM and CDR2 is ANQGSEA. V gave up 7 bases and J gave up 0 bases, with 9 bases separating them. This CDR3 is 12 amino acids long. CDR3: CSGKRMNTEAFF. The CDR3 DNA is TGCAGCGGGAAAAGGATGAACACTGAAGCTTTCTTT.

The rearrangement uses TRBV27 and TRBJ2-3, with a tentative D call TRBD2 (6 bases). The CDR3 length is 17 residues. V shed 3 bases and J shed 0 bases, with 16 bases lying between them. Looked up from germline, CDR1 is MNHEY and CDR2 is SMNVEV (reference sequence). The CDR3 nucleotides read TGTGCCAGCAGTTTTTTGTTCCGCGGGGAGAGCACAGATACGCAGTATTTT. Its protein is CASSFLFRGESTDTQYF.

This chain uses TRBV21-1 with TRBJ2-2; the D call of TRBD1 is as the table states it, not checked on the DNA. TRBV21-1 is assigned pseudogene status. This CDR3 has 15 amino acids. This CDR3 is CASRRGTGNTGELFF. The CDR3 coding sequence is TGTGCCAGCAGGAGAGGGACAGGGAACACCGGGGAGCTGTTTTTT.

The chain uses TRBV5-6 and TRBJ2-2; D call uncertain. The CDR3 totals 14 residues. Germline assignment: CDR1 SGHDT and CDR2 YYEEEE. V dropped 4 bases and J dropped 6 bases, with 13 bases sitting between them. This CDR3 is CASSPFLSAGELFF. For the CDR3, the DNA is TGTGCCAGCAGCCCGTTTCTAAGTGCCGGGGAGCTGTTTTTT.

The rearrangement joins TRBV2 to TRBJ2-1; a possible D gene is TRBD2 (5 bases). This CDR3 is built from 15 residues. Between the trimmed V and J ends, which lost 5 bases and 7 bases, there was a span of 18 bases. From germline, CDR1 is SNHLY and CDR2 FYNNEI. The DNA of the CDR3 is TGTGCCAGCAGTCCACGTATGGCGGGCAGTAATGAGCAGTTCTTC. It is translated as CASSPRMAGSNEQFF.